One sample yielded the 27 T cell receptor beta chains listed below, sequenced in a study of shared clonotypes between healthy human individuals. CD45RO-negative, CCR7-selected cells formed the naive CD8 fraction, which excluded terminally differentiated effector memory CD45RA+ cells. The data were produced by immunoSEQ multiplex PCR, yet TCRdb's version contains in-frame clones alone and is incomplete. The table shows around 1.9 million clones, with around 93% occurring only once. Specimen: naive CD8+ T cells from PBMCs. Every receptor here comes from a man aged 18 to 29 in good health. Some clones in this sample may be carry-over from other donors' samples.

The gene calls are TRBV9 and TRBJ1-2; D possibly corresponds to TRBD1 (6 bases). Germline V lookup: CDR1 SGDLS, CDR2 YYNGEE. This CDR3 has 18 amino acids. Trimming took off 0 bases at V and 4 bases at J, with 22 bases between the two ends. As DNA, the CDR3 is TGTGCCAGCAGCGTAGCTGTGCAGGGGCCTCAAAGATTCTATGGCTACACCTTC. Translation gives CASSVAVQGPQRFYGYTF.

The J gene is TRBJ1-4, the V gene TRBV28; possibly TRBD1 for D (5 bases). The CDR3 consists of 15 residues. V shed 6 bases and J shed 4 bases, with 15 bases lying between them. Germline loops: CDR1 MDHEN, CDR2 SYDVKM. This CDR3 is CASRGRENLNEKLFF. The DNA of the CDR3 is TGTGCCAGCAGGGGACGGGAGAACCTTAATGAAAAACTGTTTTTT.

The rearrangement links TRBV7-9 to TRBJ2-4; D may be TRBD2 (6 bases). The CDR3 length is 18 residues. Germline CDR1 and CDR2: SEHNR and FQNEAQ (reference sequence). V was pared by 1 base and J by 2 bases, with 18 bases between. CDR3 amino acids: CASSLGPLWGVPKNIQYF. DNA for the CDR3: TGTGCCAGCAGCTTAGGGCCCCTCTGGGGGGTTCCCAAAAACATTCAGTACTTC.

The V gene is TRBV2, the J gene TRBJ2-7, with 9 positions matching TRBD1. V was clipped by 7 bases and J by 2 bases; unmatched bases: 3. CDR3 length equals 13 residues. CDR1 is SNHLY and CDR2 is FYNNEI in the germline V gene. The CDR3 bases are TGTGCCAGCATCGGGGACAGGGCCTACGAGCAGTACTTC. Translation: CASIGDRAYEQYF.

The chain carries TRBV9 and TRBJ1-1, with a tentative D call TRBD1 (6 bases). V lost 7 bases and J lost 4, with 20 bases in between. Germline V gene sequence: CDR1 SGDLS, CDR2 YYNGEE. There are 15 residues in the CDR3. The CDR3 coding sequence is TGTGCCAGCTCCCCGAGCGGGGGCTCGGGCACTGAAGCTTTCTTT. Translating it yields CASSPSGGSGTEAFF.

The V and J genes are TRBV29-1 and TRBJ1-1, with D perhaps TRBD1 (5 bases). V was trimmed by 4 bases and J by 11 bases, leaving 14 bases between them. The germline V gene encodes CDR1 SQVTM and CDR2 ANQGSEA. This CDR3 has 11 amino acids. CDR3 loop: CSVGTGGEAFF. In DNA form, the CDR3 reads TGCAGCGTTGGTACAGGCGGCGAGGCTTTCTTT.

The CDR3, as DNA: TGTGCCAGCAGGGGACAGGGTGTGCCCTACGAGCAGTACTTC. It yields the protein CASRGQGVPYEQYF. This chain connects TRBV13 to TRBJ2-7; the match to TRBD1 covers 9 bases. The germline V gene encodes CDR1 PRHDT and CDR2 FYEKMQ (reference sequence). Germline trimming cut 6 bases from V and 2 bases from J; bases unmatched to any gene: 5. The CDR3 spans 14 residues.

Only one count was recorded for this clone. The gene calls are TRBV15 and TRBJ1-5; 12 positions agree with TRBD1. This CDR3 has 22 amino acids. Per germline, CDR1 LNHNV and CDR2 YYDKDF (reference sequence). With 3 bases clipped from V and 2 bases from J, the junction kept 20 bases outside the gene matches. CDR3 in DNA: TGTGCCACCAGCAGTACAGAGGGCGCCGGGACAGGGGGCCCTCAGCGCAATCAGCCCCAGCATTTT. It translates to CATSSTEGAGTGGPQRNQPQHF.

This chain connects TRBV7-9 to TRBJ1-1, with 7 bases lining up with TRBD1. Germline V gene data show CDR1 as SEHNR and CDR2 as FQNEAQ (reference sequence). The V and J ends lost 5 bases and 7 bases, in that order; junction bases with no gene match: 10. The CDR3 runs to 14 residues. The CDR3, as DNA: TGTGCCAGCAGCCACCGGGACAGAGAGCATGAAGCTTTCTTT. The encoded protein is CASSHRDREHEAFF.

The rearrangement links TRBV28 to TRBJ1-2, with 7 bases identical to TRBD1. The CDR3 extends over 14 amino acids. Germline CDR1 is MDHEN and CDR2 is SYDVKM. J gave up 8 bases and V 2 bases, and 8 bases lay outside the gene matches. CDR3 amino acids: CASSLPNRGWGYTF. Here the CDR3 DNA reads TGTGCCAGCAGTTTACCCAACAGGGGTTGGGGCTACACCTTC.

The chain joins TRBV6-5 to TRBJ2-7, with D perhaps TRBD1 or TRBD2 (5 bases each). This CDR3 is built from 14 residues. V was clipped by 2 bases and J by 2 bases, with 10 bases between them. Germline-derived CDR1 and CDR2 are MNHEY and SVGAGI. Written as DNA, the CDR3 is TGTGCCAGCAGTTACAGAGGGGTAACCTACGAGCAGTACTTC. Translated, it gives CASSYRGVTYEQYF.

The chain has TRBV6-1 and TRBJ1-5; TRBD1 matches 7 bases. Germline V gene sequence: CDR1 MNHNS, CDR2 SASEGT. CDR3 length: 15 residues. Unmatched junction bases numbered 12, after V lost 4 bases and J lost 9 bases. In DNA form, the CDR3 reads TGTGCCAGCAGTGTCCCTAGACAGGGTAGTTCGCCCCAGCATTTT. Amino acid sequence: CASSVPRQGSSPQHF.

A note on this clone: The sample holds other DNA sequences that translate to the same CDR3. The rearrangement links TRBV27 to TRBJ1-5; D is unclear. Per germline, CDR1 MNHEY and CDR2 SMNVEV (reference sequence). This CDR3 spans 15 amino acids. The germline V and J ends were trimmed by 3 bases and 0 bases, with 9 bases remaining between them. DNA of the CDR3: TGTGCCAGCAGTTTGGTCGGGTTTAGCAATCAGCCCCAGCATTTT. Residues: CASSLVGFSNQPQHF.

CDR3: CASSYKTGTGGDEAEQYF. As DNA, the CDR3 is TGTGCCAGCAGCTACAAAACCGGGACAGGGGGCGACGAGGCCGAGCAGTACTTC. The V call is TRBV7-3, the J call TRBJ2-7; TRBD1 matches at 12 bases. Per germline, CDR1 SGHTA and CDR2 FQGTGA. J lost 6 bases, V lost 4 bases, and 16 bases had no gene match. CDR3 length: 18 residues.

The V call is TRBV28, the J call TRBJ1-3; D uncertain. The germline V and J ends were trimmed by 6 bases and 4 bases, with 16 bases remaining between them. The CDR3 loop spans 15 amino acids. Germline CDR1 MDHEN, CDR2 SYDVKM. This CDR3 reads CASSQTPRSGNTIYF. In nucleotides, the CDR3 is TGTGCCAGCAGCCAGACCCCTAGGTCCGGAAACACCATATATTTT.

This clone showed up just once. Other DNA sequences of this sample code for an identical CDR3. V and J are TRBV4-3 and TRBJ1-5; 7 bases align to TRBD1. V lost 0 bases, J lost 6 bases, and 5 bases stayed unmatched. Germline V lookup: CDR1 LGHNA, CDR2 YSLEER. The CDR3 length is 15 residues. In nucleotides, the CDR3 is TGCGCCAGCAGCCAAGATAGGGGGCTGGGTCAGCCCCAGCATTTT. Its translation: CASSQDRGLGQPQHF.

Only one count was recorded for this clone. The chain uses TRBV6-6 and TRBJ2-3, with TRBD2 matching 9 bases. The V gene end was trimmed by 2 bases and the J gene end by 4 bases; junction bases not matched to a gene: 7. Germline assignment: CDR1 MNHNY and CDR2 SVGAGI (reference sequence). This CDR3 is built from 16 residues. CDR3 in DNA: TGTGCCAGCAGTTACGTCGGGACTAGCTCGGCAGATACGCAGTATTTT. Protein product: CASSYVGTSSADTQYF.

This clone was seen a single time. This chain links TRBV9 with TRBJ2-7, with D perhaps TRBD1 or TRBD2 (5 bases each). This CDR3 region has 15 residues. V shed 2 bases and J shed 2 bases, with 14 bases lying between them. Germline values: CDR1 SGDLS, CDR2 YYNGEE. This chain's CDR3 is CASSVGDEPTYEQYF. CDR3 DNA: TGTGCCAGCAGCGTGGGGGATGAACCCACCTACGAGCAGTACTTC. The full variable domain, its missing parts supplied by reference TRBV9 and TRBJ2-7, is DSGVTQTPKHLITATGQRVTLRCSPRSGDLSVYWYQQSLDQGLQFLIQYYNGEERAKGNILERFSAQQFPDLHSELNLSSLELGDSALYFCASSVGDEPTYEQYFGPGTRLTVT.

CDR3 sequence: CASSLAYRGPNEKLFF. For the CDR3, the DNA is TGTGCCAGCAGTTTAGCCTACAGGGGGCCTAATGAAAAACTGTTTTTT. This chain uses TRBV28 with TRBJ1-4, with 9 bases matching TRBD1. Germline CDR1 is MDHEN and CDR2 is SYDVKM. This CDR3 contains 16 residues. The V gene end was trimmed by 2 bases and the J gene end by 3 bases; junction bases not matched to a gene: 4.

CDR3 DNA sequence: TGTGCCAGCAGCCCAACGACAGGGGCCTCCTACAATGAGCAGTTCTTC. This codes for CASSPTTGASYNEQFF. The chain recombines TRBV9 with TRBJ2-1, with 8 bases that match TRBD1. Germline CDR1 SGDLS, CDR2 YYNGEE. This CDR3 has 16 amino acids. With V trimmed by 4 bases and J by 0 bases, 6 bases remained unmatched.

Details on this clone: The identical CDR3 is also encoded by other nucleotide sequences in the sample. The gene calls are TRBV27 and TRBJ2-7; D remains unclear. Germline V gives CDR1 MNHEY, CDR2 SMNVEV (reference sequence). V lost 3 bases, J lost 0 bases, and 12 bases lay in between. The CDR3 spans 15 residues. The CDR3 DNA is TGTGCCAGCAGTTTCGGGCAGCCAAGCTCCTACGAGCAGTACTTC. Its protein is CASSFGQPSSYEQYF.

The V and J genes are TRBV9 and TRBJ2-7; a weak D match, TRBD1 (6 bases). V was cut by 3 bases and J by 1 base, with 11 bases left in between. There are 14 residues in the CDR3. Germline-derived CDR1 and CDR2 are SGDLS and YYNGEE. CDR3 protein: CASSEQTGSYEQYF. The DNA for the CDR3 is TGTGCCAGCAGCGAGCAGACAGGATCCTACGAGCAGTACTTC.

The chain uses TRBV7-9 and TRBJ2-5; D may match TRBD1 or TRBD2 (5 bases each). The CDR3 is 14 amino acids. Germline CDR1 SEHNR, CDR2 FQNEAQ (reference sequence). V lost 5 bases to trimming and J lost 8 bases, with 18 bases between them. CDR3 residues: CASSLPGAAVTQYF. Here the CDR3 DNA reads TGTGCCAGCAGCCTCCCCGGGGCGGCCGTAACCCAGTACTTC.

CDR3 nucleotides: TGTGCCAGCAGTGTCTCCACAGGGGTTGAAGCTTTCTTT. Protein product: CASSVSTGVEAFF. This sequence joins TRBV28 and TRBJ1-1; TRBD1 matches at 7 bases. V dropped 5 bases and J dropped 7; count of bases not matched to a gene: 7. CDR3 length: 13 amino acids. CDR1 and CDR2 from the germline V gene are MDHEN and SYDVKM.

V is TRBV30 and J is TRBJ2-5, with D unclear. The V end lost 0 bases, the J end lost 2 bases, and 7 bases lay between the germline ends. This CDR3 has 13 residues. Per the germline V gene, CDR1 is GTSNPN and CDR2 is SVGIG (reference sequence). The CDR3 region is CAWSVRLQETQYF. In DNA form, the CDR3 reads TGTGCCTGGAGTGTAAGGTTACAAGAGACCCAGTACTTC.

This chain links TRBV9 with TRBJ2-5; D perhaps matches TRBD2 (6 bases). This CDR3 spans 15 amino acids. The V gene's germline CDR1 is SGDLS and CDR2 YYNGEE. V shed 4 bases and J shed 1 base, with 14 bases lying between them. CDR3 region: CASSHYGGFQETQYF. The CDR3 DNA sequence: TGTGCCAGCAGCCATTATGGGGGGTTCCAAGAGACCCAGTACTTC.

The chain links TRBV28 to TRBJ2-1, with D hard to call. Germline CDR1 MDHEN, CDR2 SYDVKM. V lost 6 bases to trimming and J lost 6 bases, with 12 bases between them. The CDR3 covers 13 residues. The CDR3 DNA reads as TGTGCCAGCAGACCAACTCCGGGCAATGAGCAGTTCTTC. This encodes CASRPTPGNEQFF.